Following are 16 T cell receptor beta chains from one sample sequenced in a study of Ad26.COV2.S vaccination and SARS-CoV-2 variants. Using immunoSEQ multiplex PCR, the repertoire was profiled, and TCRdb retains in-frame clones only, with some absent. The sample holds fewer than 600,000 clones, 80% to 90% seen once. Documented treatment: approximately 18 received Ad26.COV2.S at low or high dose, single or two shots; 5 received placebo; per-sample allocation not given. Sampling was performed 63 days after the first vaccine or placebo injection. Sequencing used peripheral blood, obtained in a trial of Ad26.COV2.S vaccine versus placebo. The receptors were sampled from a person aged 18-65 years who received the Ad26.COV2.S COVID-19 vaccine or a placebo.

J is TRBJ2-1 and V is TRBV9; the match to TRBD2 covers 14 bases. The V gene end was trimmed by 3 bases and the J gene end by 0 bases; junction bases not matched to a gene: 2. CDR1 SGDLS and CDR2 YYNGEE come from the germline V gene. The CDR3 is 17 residues long. The CDR3: CASSAGTSGSSYNEQFF. The CDR3 nucleotides read TGTGCCAGCAGCGCCGGGACTAGCGGGAGCTCCTACAATGAGCAGTTCTTC. The full variable domain, completed using reference TRBV9 and TRBJ2-1, is DSGVTQTPKHLITATGQRVTLRCSPRSGDLSVYWYQQSLDQGLQFLIQYYNGEERAKGNILERFSAQQFPDLHSELNLSSLELGDSALYFCASSAGTSGSSYNEQFFGPGTRLTVL.

The chain uses TRBV6-5 and TRBJ1-1; TRBD1 is a possible D gene (5 bases). V shed 6 bases and J shed 0 bases, with 11 bases lying between them. The CDR3 runs to 14 residues. The germline V gene has CDR1 MNHEY and CDR2 SVGAGI. The CDR3 bases are TGTGCCAGCAGCCTGGGACCGATGAACACTGAAGCTTTCTTT. Its protein product is CASSLGPMNTEAFF.

The rearrangement joins TRBV10-3 to TRBJ1-2; D gene unclear. Germline CDR1 ENHRY, CDR2 SYGVKD. This CDR3 spans 13 amino acids. Trimming took 1 base from V and 6 from J, leaving 9 bases between them. The CDR3 DNA reads as TGTGCCATCAGTGAGTTAAATCATAATGGCTACACCTTC. Protein product: CAISELNHNGYTF.

This rearrangement joins TRBV6-1 to TRBJ2-2, with 8 bases identical to TRBD2. The CDR3 is made up of 19 amino acids. Germline V gene lookup returns CDR1 MNHNS and CDR2 SASEGT. Trimming took 0 bases from V and 0 from J; bases not matched to a gene: 9. CDR3 protein: CASSEALRGGRANTGELFF. As DNA, the CDR3 is TGTGCCAGCAGTGAAGCGCTTCGCGGGGGGCGCGCGAACACCGGGGAGCTGTTTTTT.

The chain recombines TRBV6-5 with TRBJ2-3, with D hard to call. Germline CDR1 MNHEY, CDR2 SVGAGI. V lost 5 bases, J lost 3 bases, and 6 bases lay in between. The CDR3 loop spans 12 amino acids. The CDR3 DNA reads TGTGCCAGCAGTCGGGTTACAGATACGCAGTATTTT. It translates to CASSRVTDTQYF.

The chain recombines TRBV15 with TRBJ1-5; D ambiguous. The germline gives CDR1 LNHNV, CDR2 YYDKDF (reference sequence). Trimming removed 3 bases at V and 6 bases at J, with 12 bases between. The CDR3 runs to 14 residues. CDR3 residues: CATSRTVLAQPQHF. As DNA, the CDR3 is TGTGCCACCAGCAGGACGGTACTAGCTCAGCCCCAGCATTTT.

The chain uses TRBV9 and TRBJ1-1; 8 bases map to TRBD1. Germline-derived CDR1 and CDR2 are SGDLS and YYNGEE. Germline trimming cut 3 bases from V and 5 bases from J; bases unmatched to any gene: 6. The CDR3 has 14 residues. In DNA form, the CDR3 reads TGTGCCAGCAGCGCGGGACAGGTGCAAACTGAAGCTTTCTTT. It translates to CASSAGQVQTEAFF.

This chain joins TRBV9 and TRBJ1-6, with a weak D call TRBD1 (6 bases). Germline loops: CDR1 SGDLS, CDR2 YYNGEE. The CDR3 has 14 amino acids. V gave up 2 bases and J gave up 7 bases, with 10 bases separating them. CDR3 coding DNA: TGTGCCAGCAGCGTTCAGGGGACCAATTCACCCCTCCACTTT. Translating gives CASSVQGTNSPLHF.

Turning to this clone: The junction departs from the called germline gene at one end, perhaps through a read error. This chain joins TRBV27 and TRBJ2-1, with D perhaps TRBD1 or TRBD2 (5 bases each). The CDR3 covers 12 residues. Looked up from germline, CDR1 is MNHEY and CDR2 is SMNVEV (reference sequence). DNA of the CDR3: TGTGCCAGCAGTTTTGAGGGTGGGAAACAGGTCTTC. This codes for CASSFEGGKQVF.

The chain links TRBV9 to TRBJ2-7; 7 bases match TRBD1. The CDR3 runs 14 residues. Trimming cost V 4 bases and J 3 bases; bases outside gene matches: 7. Germline V gene sequence: CDR1 SGDLS, CDR2 YYNGEE. DNA for the CDR3: TGTGCCAGCAGCATAAACCGGGACAGCTACGAGCAGTACTTC. Translated: CASSINRDSYEQYF.

This clone was seen once. The chain is built from TRBV29-1 and TRBJ2-1; 9 nucleotides line up with TRBD1. This CDR3 region has 15 residues. Germline V CDR1 and CDR2: SQVTM, ANQGSEA. V lost 5 bases, J lost 8 bases, and 13 bases stayed unmatched. The CDR3 region has the DNA TGCAGCGTTTCTGGGACAGGGACCGACATCGATGAGCAGTTCTTC. Its protein product is CSVSGTGTDIDEQFF.

The genes are TRBV6-5 and TRBJ2-7; a weak D match, TRBD2 (5 bases). The CDR3 is made up of 14 amino acids. In germline, CDR1 is MNHEY, CDR2 SVGAGI. Trimming took 2 bases from V and 0 from J, leaving 8 bases between them. CDR3 coding DNA: TGTGCCAGCAGTTACGATCGGGGCTCCTACGAGCAGTACTTC. This encodes CASSYDRGSYEQYF.

This clone showed up just once. The chain uses TRBV6-1 and TRBJ1-2, with a weak D call TRBD1 (6 bases). The germline CDR1 and CDR2 sequences are MNHNS and SASEGT. V was pared by 2 bases and J by 3 bases, with 13 bases between. The CDR3 contains 15 residues. The CDR3 DNA reads as TGTGCCAGCAGTGAATCAGGACAGAATTACTATGGCTACACCTTC. This gives the protein CASSESGQNYYGYTF.

V gene TRBV5-1 combines with J gene TRBJ1-1; D remains unclear. The V gene's germline CDR1 is SGHRS and CDR2 YFSETQ. V lost 9 bases and J 4 bases, leaving 19 bases between the germline ends. The CDR3 has 14 amino acids. The CDR3 protein is CATSKGAEGTEAFF. In DNA form, the CDR3 reads TGCGCCACCTCTAAGGGCGCAGAGGGCACTGAAGCTTTCTTT.

The genes are TRBV7-9 and TRBJ1-2; D may be TRBD1 (6 bases). The V end was cut by 2 bases, the J end by 5 bases, with 15 bases between. From germline, CDR1 is SEHNR and CDR2 FQNEAQ (reference sequence). The CDR3 totals 15 residues. The CDR3 DNA follows: TGTGCCAGCAGCTTAACAGGGACGGGCCTATATGGCTACACCTTC. Translated: CASSLTGTGLYGYTF. Full variable domain (remainder filled in from reference TRBV7-9 and TRBJ1-2): DTGVSQNPRHKITKRGQNVTFRCDPISEHNRLYWYRQTLGQGPEFLTYFQNEAQLEKSRLLSDRFSAERPKGSFSTLEIQRTEQGDSAMYLCASSLTGTGLYGYTFGSGTRLTVV.

V usage is TRBV4-1 and J usage is TRBJ1-2; D is unresolved. The CDR3 has 11 amino acids. Trimming removed 1 base at V and 7 bases at J, with 4 bases between. Germline lookup yields CDR1 MGHRA and CDR2 YSYEKL. CDR3 amino acids: CASSQGTGYTF. The CDR3 nucleotides are TGCGCCAGCAGCCAAGGGACTGGCTACACCTTC.